This T cell receptor (beta chain) derives from a study of memory CD4+ T cells and cytomegalovirus serostatus. Turning to the study itself: Of the healthy Belgian adults, under 10 were CMV seropositive and 24 seronegative.

Single viable CD3+CD4+CD8-CD45RO+ cells were sorted as the memory CD4+ T cells. Positive selection with CD4 microbeads enriched total CD4+ T cells. CDR3 length: 16 residues. CDR1 SGHRS and CDR2 YFSETQ come from the germline V gene. V shed 1 base and J 8 bases; nucleotides not matched to a gene: 13. With respect to this clone: Its antigen is undetermined.

Under the authors' procedure: After removing out-of-frame reads, around 2,100,000 distinct TCRbeta sequences remained. Profiled with immunoSEQ multiplex PCR; TCRdb holds only in-frame clones, not every one. V, J and clone size reflect that table, while D and trimming were determined from the DNA. The data contain around 50,000 clones, about 78% of them seen just once; the ten biggest clones take up approximately 0.65%. Study-level findings and limits: The CMV-associated TCR signature appears largely within the CD4+ memory repertoire.

The source is an adult in good health and CMV-seronegative. The J gene is TRBJ2-7, the V gene TRBV5-1; TRBD2 agrees at 9 bases. The sample comprised memory CD4+ T cells from blood. The chain's CDR3 is CASSLNRDSGRNQQYF. CDR3 nucleotides: TGCGCCAGCAGCTTGAACCGAGACAGCGGGAGGAACCAGCAGTACTTC. Together with reference TRBV5-1 and TRBJ2-7, the CDR3 gives the full variable domain: KAGVTQTPRYLIKTRGQQVTLSCSPISGHRSVSWYQQTPGQGLQFLFEYFSETQRNKGNFPGRFSGRQFSNSRSEMNVSTLELGDSALYLCASSLNRDSGRNQQYFGPGTRLTVT.